This T cell receptor (beta chain) was obtained from a study of T cell responses to AZD1222 COVID-19 vaccine. Germline V CDR1 and CDR2: SEHNR, FQNEAQ (reference sequence). The CDR3 length is 16 residues. J was trimmed by 0 bases and V by 5 bases; bases with no gene match: 6. Produced via immunoSEQ multiplex PCR; TCRdb's table is partial and in-frame only. The profile shows about 110,000 clones, about nine tenths of them singletons. Sequencing was performed on peripheral blood, taken 28 days after the second AZD1222 dose. V usage is TRBV7-9 and J usage is TRBJ1-3, with 8 bases identical to TRBD1. This clonotype was obtained from an adult who received the AZD1222 COVID-19 vaccine. CDR3 in amino acids: CASSLYQGASGNTIYF. In nucleotides, the CDR3 is TGTGCCAGCAGCCTCTACCAGGGGGCCTCTGGAAACACCATATATTTT.